This passage covers 6 T cell receptor beta chains from one sample sequenced in a study of shared clonotypes between healthy human individuals. Libraries were prepared by immunoSEQ multiplex PCR; TCRdb keeps only in-frame clonotypes and omits some of them. The data contain about 2 million clones, 85% to 95% of them singletons. The sample was naive CD4+ T cells sorted from blood. This sample's subset: CD45RA+ positively selected. The receptors originated from a young man in good health.

CDR3 in amino acids: CASSLGAGELFF. The DNA for the CDR3 is TGTGCCAGCAGCTTAGGGGCGGGGGAGCTGTTTTTT. The V and J genes are TRBV7-6 and TRBJ2-2, with D unresolved. V was trimmed by 1 base and J by 8 bases, leaving 5 bases between them. There are 12 residues in the CDR3. CDR1 SGHVS and CDR2 FNYEAQ come from the germline V gene.

CDR3 loop: CASRALAGWWDEQFF. CDR3 nucleotide sequence: TGTGCCAGCAGAGCACTAGCGGGGTGGTGGGATGAGCAGTTCTTC. This chain joins TRBV6-5 and TRBJ2-1; 10 bases align to TRBD2. This CDR3 is built from 15 residues. CDR1 is MNHEY and CDR2 is SVGAGI in the germline V gene. J gave up 8 bases and V 6 bases, and 10 bases lay outside the gene matches.

The chain uses TRBV19 and TRBJ1-2, with 8 bases lining up with TRBD1. The CDR3 has 14 residues. The germline V gene has CDR1 LNHDA and CDR2 SQIVND (reference sequence). J was trimmed by 6 bases and V by 7 bases; bases with no gene match: 10. The CDR3 bases are TGTGCCAGTACCGACAGGGGCGTTTTGGATGGCTACACCTTC. Translated, it gives CASTDRGVLDGYTF.

The chain has TRBV5-4 and TRBJ2-3; 7 nucleotides match TRBD1. This CDR3 has 16 residues. V lost 4 bases to trimming and J lost 1 base; unmatched junction nucleotides: 9. Germline loops: CDR1 SGHNT, CDR2 YYREEE (reference sequence). CDR3 DNA: TGTGCCAGCAGCCCAGGTACAGGGGCGGGCACAGATACGCAGTATTTT. This codes for CASSPGTGAGTDTQYF. Supplemented by reference TRBV5-4 and TRBJ2-3, the full variable domain reads ETGVTQSPTHLIKTRGQQVTLRCSSQSGHNTVSWYQQALGQGPQFIFQYYREEENGRGNFPPRFSGLQFPNYSSELNVNALELDDSALYLCASSPGTGAGTDTQYFGPGTRLTVL.

This chain's CDR3 is CASSQGDGELFF. DNA for the CDR3: TGTGCCAGCAGCCAGGGGGACGGGGAGCTGTTTTTT. V gene TRBV7-9 combines with J gene TRBJ2-2; 7 bases align to TRBD1. The CDR3 covers 12 residues. The germline V gene encodes CDR1 SEHNR and CDR2 FQNEAQ (reference sequence). V shed 5 bases and J 7 bases; nucleotides not matched to a gene: 1.

The J gene is TRBJ2-2, the V gene TRBV19; 10 nucleotides align to TRBD2. Germline CDR1 LNHDA, CDR2 SQIVND (reference sequence). Trimming took 0 bases from V and 7 from J; bases not matched to a gene: 11. CDR3 length: 18 amino acids. CDR3 DNA: TGTGCCAGTAGTATAGATCAGTTTAGCGGGAGGAACCACGGGGAGCTGTTTTTT. Translating gives CASSIDQFSGRNHGELFF.